These 18 T cell receptor beta chains came from one sample sequenced in a study of blood T cells in healthy people across ages. The authors ran a second PCR of about 7 to 11 cycles using a sample-barcoded 5' primer and a J-beta primer mix. TCRdb passed the 5' RACE reads through MiXCR, listing each CDR3 protein once. The data contain 1.6 million or so distinct CDR3 sequences, almost 35% of them singletons. Sequencing input: blood. Receptors originate from a woman in her thirties in good health.

The chain combines TRBV30 with TRBJ2-1; 9 bases agree with TRBD2. Germline loops: CDR1 GTSNPN, CDR2 SVGIG (reference sequence). This CDR3 has 16 amino acids. With 1 base clipped from V and 0 bases from J, the junction kept 4 bases outside the gene matches. The CDR3 DNA is TGTGCCTGGAGTGGCGGGAGGGCTTCCTCCTACAATGAGCAGTTCTTC. It translates to CAWSGGRASSYNEQFF.

V is TRBV7-9 and J is TRBJ2-1, with D perhaps matching TRBD1 or TRBD2 (5 bases each). Germline lookup yields CDR1 SEHNR and CDR2 FQNEAQ (reference sequence). The V gene lost 7 bases and the J gene lost 5 bases, with 12 bases spanning the gap. CDR3 length equals 13 residues. CDR3 sequence (DNA): TGTGCCAGCAACCCCGGGACCAACAATGAGCAGTTCTTC. This gives the protein CASNPGTNNEQFF.

This clonotype has more than one count but fewer than ten. A junction boundary mismatches the germline segment, possibly from a read error. The chain joins TRBV7-2 to TRBJ2-3; unclear D gene. Per the germline V gene, CDR1 is SGHTA and CDR2 is FQGNSA. The CDR3 contains 12 residues. This CDR3 is CAGSFATDTQYF. The CDR3 nucleotides are TGTGCCGGCAGCTTCGCCACAGATACGCAGTATTTT.

This clonotype showed up just a few times. The V gene is TRBV9, the J gene TRBJ2-1; 12 bases line up with TRBD2. The CDR3 runs 17 residues. Germline V CDR1 and CDR2: SGDLS, YYNGEE. V was pared by 1 base and J by 3 bases, with 5 bases of the junction left unmatched. The CDR3 DNA reads TGTGCCAGCAGCGTAACTAGCGGGGGGCCATTCTACAATGAGCAGTTCTTC. Its translation is CASSVTSGGPFYNEQFF.

The V and J genes are TRBV29-1 and TRBJ1-1; D might be TRBD1 (5 bases). The CDR3 spans 14 residues. Germline CDR1 SQVTM, CDR2 ANQGSEA. Trimming left V 7 bases short and J 0 bases short, with 15 bases between. The CDR3 coding sequence is TGCAGCGGGGGACTCTTAAGCATGAACACTGAAGCTTTCTTT. Protein: CSGGLLSMNTEAFF.

The chain joins TRBV20-1 to TRBJ2-7, with 13 bases that match TRBD2. Germline CDR1 and CDR2: DFQATT and SNEGSKA (reference sequence). There are 15 residues in the CDR3. V was clipped by 6 bases and J by 12 bases; unmatched bases: 17. The CDR3 spells CSAATSGGAPETRYF. The CDR3 DNA follows: TGCAGTGCGGCAACTAGCGGGGGGGCCCCAGAGACCCGGTACTTC.

This clonotype was observed a few times. V usage is TRBV5-5 and J usage is TRBJ1-1, with no clear D. V shed 4 bases and J shed 0 bases, with 16 bases lying between them. The CDR3 contains 16 residues. Germline CDR1 and CDR2: SGHKS and YYEKEE (reference sequence). The CDR3 is CASSRNDRNMNTEAFF. Here the CDR3 DNA reads TGTGCCAGCAGCCGGAACGACCGGAACATGAACACTGAAGCTTTCTTT.

A note on this clonotype: One end of the junction does not line up with germline, which may come from a read error. The chain recombines TRBV7-2 with TRBJ2-1, with TRBD2 matching 7 bases. CDR1 and CDR2 (germline): SGHTA, FQGNSA. The CDR3 is 15 amino acids. In DNA, the CDR3 is TGTGCCAGCAGCTTATCTTGGGGGGGGTACAATGAGCGGTTCTTC. This gives the protein CASSLSWGGYNERFF.

The rearrangement links TRBV27 to TRBJ2-3; D assignment may be TRBD1 or TRBD2 (5 bases each). The CDR3 totals 14 residues. Germline V gene lookup returns CDR1 MNHEY and CDR2 SMNVEV (reference sequence). Trimming removed 4 bases from V and 4 bases from J, with 12 bases in between. CDR3 sequence: CASSWGRDPDTQYF. Written as DNA, the CDR3 is TGTGCCAGCAGTTGGGGTAGGGACCCAGATACGCAGTATTTT.

The rearrangement links TRBV28 to TRBJ2-1; perhaps TRBD1 as D (6 bases). V dropped 1 base and J dropped 10 bases, with 14 bases sitting between them. There are 14 residues in the CDR3. Looked up from germline, CDR1 is MDHEN and CDR2 is SYDVKM. CDR3 bases: TGTGCCAGCAGTTTATCAACGCGTGGGGGCGAGCAGTTCTTC. Protein product: CASSLSTRGGEQFF.

Concerning this clonotype: Possible read error: a much larger clone is one base away. The gene calls are TRBV29-1 and TRBJ2-5; D is unresolved. CDR1 and CDR2 (germline): SQVTM, ANQGSEA. The CDR3 has 14 amino acids. The V and J ends lost 1 base and 4 bases respectively, with 13 bases between them. Here the CDR3 reads CSVEVARPPETQYF. The DNA for the CDR3 is TGCAGCGTTGAAGTGGCCAGGCCTCCAGAGACCCAGTACTTC. The full variable domain, rest sourced from reference TRBV29-1 and TRBJ2-5, is SAVISQKPSRDICQRGTSLTIQCQVDSQVTMMFWYRQQPGQSLTLIATANQGSEATYESGFVIDKFPISRPNLTFSTLTVSNMSPEDSSIYLCSVEVARPPETQYFGPGTRLLVL.

Here the CDR3 reads CASSSGFNTEAFF. The CDR3 nucleotides read TGCGCCAGCAGCTCGGGCTTTAACACTGAAGCTTTCTTT. The rearrangement uses TRBV5-1 and TRBJ1-1; D ambiguous. Trimming left V 3 bases short and J 2 bases short, with 8 bases between. CDR1 and CDR2 (germline): SGHRS, YFSETQ. The length of the CDR3 is 13 residues.

Notes on this clonotype: Possible read error: a much larger clone is one base away. V usage is TRBV6-6 and J usage is TRBJ2-5; no clear D. Germline assignment: CDR1 MNHNY and CDR2 SVGAGI (reference sequence). The CDR3 is 13 amino acids. The V and J ends lost 11 bases and 2 bases respectively, with 15 bases between them. The CDR3 region is CAGARKEQETQYF. The CDR3 DNA follows: TGTGCCGGCGCAAGAAAGGAGCAAGAGACCCAGTACTTC.

The chain couples TRBV5-1 to TRBJ2-5; perhaps TRBD2 as D (5 bases). V lost 2 bases to trimming and J lost 1 base, with 15 bases between them. The CDR3 has 16 residues. Germline assignment: CDR1 SGHRS and CDR2 YFSETQ. CDR3 nucleotide sequence: TGCGCCAGCAGCTTCTATGGACTCCCCCTCCAAGAGACCCAGTACTTC. It yields the protein CASSFYGLPLQETQYF.

This clonotype was counted between two and nine times. The chain combines TRBV6-1 with TRBJ1-1; 8 bases map to TRBD1. The trim removed 5 bases at V and 11 bases at J, leaving 7 bases unmatched. Germline CDR1 reads MNHNS; CDR2 reads SASEGT. This CDR3 is built from 12 residues. CDR3 in amino acids: CASSTRTGYAFF. Here the CDR3 DNA reads TGTGCCAGCAGTACCCGGACAGGGTACGCTTTCTTT.

This clonotype was recorded at least ten times. The rearrangement uses TRBV5-1 and TRBJ2-1; D might be TRBD1 (6 bases). The CDR3 consists of 16 residues. CDR1 and CDR2 from the germline V gene are SGHRS and YFSETQ. Trimming cost V 0 bases and J 0 bases, with 10 bases left between them. The CDR3 sequence: CASSLGGHSSYNEQFF. The CDR3 coding sequence is TGCGCCAGCAGCTTGGGGGGGCACAGCTCCTACAATGAGCAGTTCTTC.

The chain uses TRBV28 and TRBJ2-2; D call uncertain. V lost 7 bases and J lost 6, with 6 bases in between. This CDR3 region has 11 residues. The germline gives CDR1 MDHEN, CDR2 SYDVKM. This CDR3 is CASTVSGELFF. In nucleotides, the CDR3 is TGTGCCAGCACAGTATCCGGGGAGCTGTTTTTT.

V is TRBV7-6 and J is TRBJ1-1, with D hard to call. V was cut by 2 bases and J by 5 bases, with 9 bases left in between. There are 13 residues in the CDR3. Germline-derived CDR1 and CDR2 are SGHVS and FNYEAQ. CDR3 amino acids: CASSLKERTEAFF. DNA for the CDR3: TGTGCCAGCAGCTTAAAGGAACGGACTGAAGCTTTCTTT. Together with reference TRBV7-6 and TRBJ1-1, the CDR3 gives the full variable domain: GAGVSQSPRYKVTKRGQDVALRCDPISGHVSLYWYRQALGQGPEFLTYFNYEAQQDKSGLPNDRFSAERPEGSISTLTIQRTEQRDSAMYRCASSLKERTEAFFGQGTRLTVV.